This TCR beta chain was documented in a study of control samples from healthy donors and cancer patients. The method was immunoSEQ multiplex PCR; TCRdb's version includes in-frame clones alone and lacks a portion of them. The table has approximately 99,000 clones, 82% seen once; the top ten hold approximately 7%. CDR1 and CDR2 from the germline V gene are GTSNPN and SVGIG (reference sequence). Trimming at V came to 5 bases and at J to 6 bases, leaving 2 bases not matched to a gene. The CDR3 is 12 residues long. This rearrangement joins TRBV30 to TRBJ1-4; 8 bases fit TRBD1. This receptor was obtained from a man younger than 35 in good health. The sequencing sample was made of blood. CDR3 loop: CAWGQGDEKLFF. CDR3 nucleotide sequence: TGTGCCTGGGGACAGGGAGATGAAAAACTGTTTTTT.